Below, 5 T cell receptor beta chains from the same sample are listed, as sequenced in a study of regulatory T cells in long-lasting Graves disease. Time point denoted: newly diagnosed GD, antithyroid drugs for less than 3 months. PBMC-extracted RNA yielded the TCR library. Libraries of TCR beta came from iRepertoire HTBI primers plus Arm-PCR of CDR3 regions. In TCRdb, the multiplex PCR reads were re-called with MiXCR into one record per CDR3 protein. The repertoire holds over 500,000 distinct CDR3 sequences, with 15% to 20% as singletons. This sample was also put to use in a study of T cells in Graves' hyperthyroidism and ophthalmopathy.

The sample here was peripheral blood mononuclear cells (PBMCs), taken at new diagnosis, from a patient treated with antithyroid drugs. Receptors were obtained from a young man with Graves disease.

This clonotype was found a few times. CDR3 protein: CASSIRVDANEQYF. CDR3 DNA sequence: TGTGCCAGTAGTATCCGGGTCGATGCCAACGAGCAGTACTTC. J is TRBJ2-7 and V is TRBV19; no definite D call. Trimming shortened V by 3 bases and J by 5 bases, and 14 bases separated the two germline ends. Per germline, CDR1 LNHDA and CDR2 SQIVND (reference sequence). The CDR3 is made up of 14 amino acids.

There are many counts of this clonotype. CDR3 loop: CSAPGSYDPTLHF. The CDR3 coding sequence is TGCAGTGCCCCCGGGTCCTACGACCCCACCCTCCACTTT. V is TRBV20-1 and J is TRBJ1-6; no firm D call. Trimming shortened V by 6 bases and J by 14 bases, and 20 bases separated the two germline ends. Germline V CDR1 and CDR2: DFQATT, SNEGSKA (reference sequence). This CDR3 contains 13 residues.

This clonotype occurred many times. The J gene is TRBJ2-7, the V gene TRBV11-2; the D is unclear. Germline assignment: CDR1 SGHAT and CDR2 FQNNGV. The V end was cut by 2 bases, the J end by 0 bases, with 8 bases between. The length of the CDR3 is 14 residues. The CDR3 DNA sequence: TGTGCCAGCAGCTTACAACAGAGCTCCTACGAGCAGTACTTC. This codes for CASSLQQSSYEQYF.

This clonotype was counted between two and nine times. The chain links TRBV6-1 to TRBJ1-2, with D maybe TRBD1 (5 bases). V shed 3 bases and J shed 8 bases, with 10 bases lying between them. This CDR3 region has 12 residues. The germline gives CDR1 MNHNS, CDR2 SASEGT. The CDR3 reads CASSDPAGGYTF. The DNA of the CDR3 is TGTGCCAGCAGTGATCCGGCAGGGGGCTACACCTTC.

This clonotype was recorded many times. The chain uses TRBV7-3 and TRBJ1-1; TRBD1 matches 8 bases. This CDR3 comprises 14 residues. The germline CDR1 and CDR2 sequences are SGHTA and FQGTGA. J was trimmed by 6 bases and V by 0 bases; bases with no gene match: 3. Here the CDR3 reads CASSLTGQDPEAFF. DNA for the CDR3: TGTGCCAGCAGCTTAACGGGACAGGATCCTGAAGCTTTCTTT.